This T cell receptor (beta chain) was observed in a study of CD8 T cells in Susac syndrome. Study-level background: Blood was drawn from Susac syndrome patients while they were therapy-naive, on corticosteroids, or on intravenous immunoglobulin alone.

The CDR3 length is 17 residues. V was clipped by 3 bases and J by 0 bases; unmatched bases: 10. Looked up from germline, CDR1 is GTSNPN and CDR2 is SVGIG (reference sequence). After extraction with the RNeasy kit, about 0.5 to 1 ug of the RNA was reverse transcribed using random hexamers. TCRdb redid the calling of the immunoSEQ multiplex PCR reads with MiXCR, one entry per CDR3 protein. This table holds about 82,000 distinct CDR3 sequences, roughly 95% found once. Input material: CD8+ T cells from PBMCs. The source of this sequence is a human donor with Susac syndrome. This rearrangement joins TRBV30 to TRBJ2-4; 8 bases agree with TRBD1. CDR3 bases: TGTGCCTGGAGACCTGGACAGGGTGTTCTAGCCAAAAACATTCAGTACTTC. This translates into CAWRPGQGVLAKNIQYF.